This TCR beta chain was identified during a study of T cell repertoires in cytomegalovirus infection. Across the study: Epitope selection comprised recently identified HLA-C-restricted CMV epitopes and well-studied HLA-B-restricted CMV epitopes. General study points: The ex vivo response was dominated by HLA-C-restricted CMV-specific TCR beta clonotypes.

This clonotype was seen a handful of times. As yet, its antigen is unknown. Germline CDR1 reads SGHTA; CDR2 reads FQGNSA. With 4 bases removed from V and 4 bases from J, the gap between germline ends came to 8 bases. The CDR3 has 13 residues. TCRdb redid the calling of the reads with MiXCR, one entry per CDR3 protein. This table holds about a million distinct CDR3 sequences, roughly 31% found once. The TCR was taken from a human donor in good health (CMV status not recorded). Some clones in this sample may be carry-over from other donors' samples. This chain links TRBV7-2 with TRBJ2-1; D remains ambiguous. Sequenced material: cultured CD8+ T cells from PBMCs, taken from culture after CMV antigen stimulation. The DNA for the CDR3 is TGTGCCAGCAGCTCCTTTGGGTACAATGAGCAGTTCTTC. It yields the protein CASSSFGYNEQFF.